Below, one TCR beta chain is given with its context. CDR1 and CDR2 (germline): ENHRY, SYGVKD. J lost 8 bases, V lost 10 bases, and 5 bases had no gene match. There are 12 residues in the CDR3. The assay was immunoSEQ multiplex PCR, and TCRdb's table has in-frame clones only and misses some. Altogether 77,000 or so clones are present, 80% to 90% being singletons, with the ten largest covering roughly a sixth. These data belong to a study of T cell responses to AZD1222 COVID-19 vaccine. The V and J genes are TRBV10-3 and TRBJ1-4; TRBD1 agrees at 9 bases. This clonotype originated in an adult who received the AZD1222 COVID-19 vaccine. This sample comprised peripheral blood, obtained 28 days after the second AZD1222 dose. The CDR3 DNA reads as TGTGCCACCGGGACAGGGACCGAAAAACTGTTTTTT. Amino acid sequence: CATGTGTEKLFF.